Below are 10 T cell receptor beta chains sequenced from a single sample in a study of identical twins. TCRdb analysed the 5' RACE reads with MiXCR anew, one entry per CDR3 protein. The sample consists of hundreds of thousands of distinct CDR3 sequences, 12% of them appearing once. These data were also reused for a study on yellow fever vaccine responses in identical twins.

Sequencing was carried out using PBMCs. All receptors come from a woman aged 18-29 years in good health.

V is TRBV7-9 and J is TRBJ2-3, with D unresolved. Germline CDR1 reads SEHNR; CDR2 reads FQNEAQ (reference sequence). V lost 5 bases to trimming and J lost 0 bases, with 12 bases between them. This CDR3 has 15 amino acids. As DNA, the CDR3 is TGTGCCAGCAGCCTAACTAAGGCTAGCACAGATACGCAGTATTTT. Amino acids: CASSLTKASTDTQYF.

This clonotype was counted ten times or more. This rearrangement joins TRBV27 to TRBJ2-3; 8 bases line up with TRBD1. The CDR3 has 15 residues. Trimming at V came to 4 bases and at J to 2 bases, leaving 5 bases not matched to a gene. Germline assignment: CDR1 MNHEY and CDR2 SMNVEV (reference sequence). The CDR3 sequence: CASSSRDRTTDTQYF. The CDR3 DNA sequence: TGTGCCAGCAGTTCCCGGGACAGGACCACAGATACGCAGTATTTT.

This clonotype came up a few times. This chain connects TRBV6-5 to TRBJ2-1; D unclear. The CDR3 spans 14 residues. Germline V gene sequence: CDR1 MNHEY, CDR2 SVGAGI. The V end lost 0 bases, the J end lost 3 bases, and 6 bases lay between the germline ends. CDR3 nucleotide sequence: TGTGCCAGCAGTTACTCGAACGACTACAATGAGCAGTTCTTC. Translated, it gives CASSYSNDYNEQFF.

V and J are TRBV4-1 and TRBJ2-1; maybe TRBD1 (5 bases). Germline assignment: CDR1 MGHRA and CDR2 YSYEKL. The CDR3 totals 14 residues. V shed 4 bases and J shed 8 bases, with 15 bases lying between them. The CDR3 region has the DNA TGCGCCAGCAGCCCCGTAGGCAGGGTGGATGAGCAGTTCTTC. Residues: CASSPVGRVDEQFF.

The chain has TRBV11-2 and TRBJ2-3; TRBD2 agrees at 10 bases. The CDR3 totals 15 residues. Germline V gene data show CDR1 as SGHAT and CDR2 as FQNNGV. With V trimmed by 3 bases and J by 9 bases, 9 bases remained unmatched. CDR3 residues: CASSFSGGPAGTQYF. As DNA, the CDR3 is TGTGCCAGCAGCTTTAGCGGGGGGCCTGCCGGGACGCAGTATTTT.

This clonotype was observed at least ten times. The chain has TRBV7-8 and TRBJ2-7, with 7 bases that match TRBD1. Germline lookup yields CDR1 SGHVS and CDR2 FQNEAQ. J lost 7 bases, V lost 3 bases, and 6 bases had no gene match. The CDR3 is 13 amino acids. CDR3 region: CASSFTGVKEQYV. CDR3 DNA: TGTGCCAGCAGCTTCACAGGGGTAAAAGAGCAGTACGTC.

This clonotype was seen a handful of times. The gene calls are TRBV12-3 or TRBV12-4 and TRBJ1-1; D remains unclear. Trimming took 7 bases from V and 4 from J, leaving 13 bases between them. The CDR3 covers 13 residues. DNA of the CDR3: TGTGCCAGCACCTTGGAAAGCGGCACTGAAGCTTTCTTT. Protein product: CASTLESGTEAFF.

This clonotype was seen more than once but under ten times. This rearrangement joins TRBV19 to TRBJ2-1, with 7 positions matching TRBD2. CDR3 length equals 14 residues. Germline V lookup: CDR1 LNHDA, CDR2 SQIVND (reference sequence). Trimming at V came to 4 bases and at J to 7 bases, leaving 7 bases not matched to a gene. The CDR3 sequence is CASSKGLPGNEQFF. The CDR3 DNA follows: TGTGCCAGTAGTAAGGGACTACCAGGGAATGAGCAGTTCTTC.

This clonotype was found a few times. V is TRBV12-3 or TRBV12-4 and J is TRBJ2-3; TRBD2 might be the D (7 bases). The CDR3 covers 11 residues. Between the trimmed V and J ends, which lost 3 bases and 10 bases, there was a span of 8 bases. The chain's CDR3 is CASSFGGPQYF. The CDR3 coding sequence is TGTGCCAGCAGTTTCGGGGGGCCGCAGTATTTT.

This clonotype has more than one count but fewer than ten. The chain joins TRBV2 to TRBJ1-2; D possibly corresponds to TRBD1 (6 bases). Germline-derived CDR1 and CDR2 are SNHLY and FYNNEI. Trimming stripped 6 bases from V and 6 bases from J, with 11 bases between. The CDR3 covers 12 residues. DNA for the CDR3: TGTGCCAGCAGGGGGACAAGTAATGGCTACACCTTC. It encodes CASRGTSNGYTF.